This T cell receptor (beta chain) emerged from a study of cytomegalovirus exposure and HLA in healthy donors. Study overall: Out of 398 genotyped donors, less than 85% belonged to the Caucasian-associated ancestry cluster.

Study results and limitations: The majority of CMV-associated TCR beta chains were reported as apparently HLA-restricted in a later analysis. Most TCR sequences were rare, but some public TCRs occurred in many donors.

PCR involved 60 Vbeta and 13 Jbeta primers. Only in-frame clones appear in the TCRdb table, and some are missing; sequencing was by immunoSEQ multiplex PCR. The sample records roughly 130,000 clones, roughly three fifths being singletons. Healthy bone marrow donors made up the donor group. Per germline, CDR1 SGDLS and CDR2 YYNGEE. CDR3 size: 12 residues. V lost 0 bases to trimming and J lost 7 bases, with 8 bases between them. There are a few counts of this clone. Its cognate antigen is unknown. This chain joins TRBV9 and TRBJ2-7; TRBD2 is a possible D gene (7 bases). This TCR was sampled from a middle-aged woman in good health and CMV-seropositive. The specimen was PBMCs. The CDR3 DNA reads TGTGCCAGCAGCGTAGAGGGGGGGGAGCAGTACTTC. Amino acids: CASSVEGGEQYF. Variable domain in full (rest from reference TRBV9 and TRBJ2-7): DSGVTQTPKHLITATGQRVTLRCSPRSGDLSVYWYQQSLDQGLQFLIQYYNGEERAKGNILERFSAQQFPDLHSELNLSSLELGDSALYFCASSVEGGEQYFGPGTRLTVT.